This T cell receptor (beta chain) was profiled in a study of cytomegalovirus exposure and HLA in healthy donors. The study ran its PCR with 60 Vbeta and 13 Jbeta primers. Here immunoSEQ multiplex PCR was the method, and the copy in TCRdb shows in-frame clones only, minus some. The data contain about 160,000 clones, approximately 86% of them singletons. For this clone: The antigen is not known.

General study results and limits: Later analysis identified a missense DCLRE1C variant that was linked to TCR beta V- and J-gene trimming. Most of the CMV-associated TCR beta chains (in a later analysis) appeared to be HLA-restricted.

The TCR was taken from a woman aged 18-29 years in good health and CMV-seronegative. The sequencing sample was made of PBMCs.

CDR3 amino acids: CASSSDRGQYEQYF. CDR3 DNA: TGTGCCAGTAGTTCGGACAGGGGGCAGTACGAGCAGTACTTC. This chain connects TRBV19 to TRBJ2-7; 11 nucleotides line up with TRBD1. Germline V lookup: CDR1 LNHDA, CDR2 SQIVND (reference sequence). The CDR3 covers 14 residues. J was trimmed by 4 bases and V by 5 bases; bases with no gene match: 4.